This T cell receptor (beta chain) emerged from a study of quantifying T cell responses using KT2 cells. Overall study: TCR alpha and beta constant-region primers primed reverse transcription of RNA.

An oligo carrying a UMI was ligated to the cDNA 3' end. The first PCR ran 4 to 5 cycles with an equimolar RC1.1 and RC1.2 beta primer mix. TCRdb re-called the UMI-ligation and nested PCR reads with MiXCR, one entry per CDR3 protein. The sample lists tens of thousands of distinct CDR3 sequences, about 9.9% occurring once. Fixed numbers of PBMC received varying amounts of KT2 cells. In its sample, this clonotype was seen many times. Trimming pared 2 bases from V and 5 bases from J, leaving 21 bases between. Germline CDR1 MGHRA, CDR2 YSYEKL. The CDR3 totals 17 residues. Sequences were obtained from PBMCs spiked with cells of the T cell clone KT2. The chain combines TRBV4-1 with TRBJ1-1; D gene ambiguous. The sequence was collected from a human donor. The CDR3 region has the DNA TGCGCCAGCAGCCAAAGGGCTTTCGGATTCTTGAGGACTGAAGCTTTCTTT. Translation gives CASSQRAFGFLRTEAFF.